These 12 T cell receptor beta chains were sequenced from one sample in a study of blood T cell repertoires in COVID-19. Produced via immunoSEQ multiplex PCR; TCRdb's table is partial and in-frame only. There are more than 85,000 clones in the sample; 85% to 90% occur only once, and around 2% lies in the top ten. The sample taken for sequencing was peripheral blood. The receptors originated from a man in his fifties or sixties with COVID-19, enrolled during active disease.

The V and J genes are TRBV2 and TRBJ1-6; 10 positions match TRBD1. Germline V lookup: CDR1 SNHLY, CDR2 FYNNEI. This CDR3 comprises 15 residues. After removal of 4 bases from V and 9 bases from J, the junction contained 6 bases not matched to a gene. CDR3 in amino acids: CASSGQGAFSSPLHF. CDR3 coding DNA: TGTGCCAGCAGTGGACAGGGGGCATTTAGTTCACCCCTCCACTTT.

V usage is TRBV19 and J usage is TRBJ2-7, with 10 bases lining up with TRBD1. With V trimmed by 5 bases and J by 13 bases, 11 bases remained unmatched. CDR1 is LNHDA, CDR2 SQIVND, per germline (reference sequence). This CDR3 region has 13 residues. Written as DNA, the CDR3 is TGTGCCAGTAGTCTGGGACAGGGGACTCCTAGATACTTC. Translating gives CASSLGQGTPRYF. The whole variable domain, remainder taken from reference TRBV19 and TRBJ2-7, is DGGITQSPKYLFRKEGQNVTLSCEQNLNHDAMYWYRQDPGQGLRLIYYSQIVNDFQKGDIAEGYSVSREKKESFPLTVTSAQKNPTAFYLCASSLGQGTPRYFGPGTRLTVT.

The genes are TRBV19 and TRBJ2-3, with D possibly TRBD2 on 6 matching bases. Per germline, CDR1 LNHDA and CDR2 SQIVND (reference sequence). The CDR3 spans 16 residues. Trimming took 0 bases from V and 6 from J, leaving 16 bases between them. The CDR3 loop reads CASSIDGTGGTDTQYF. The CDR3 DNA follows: TGTGCCAGTAGTATAGATGGCACCGGAGGGACGGATACGCAGTATTTT.

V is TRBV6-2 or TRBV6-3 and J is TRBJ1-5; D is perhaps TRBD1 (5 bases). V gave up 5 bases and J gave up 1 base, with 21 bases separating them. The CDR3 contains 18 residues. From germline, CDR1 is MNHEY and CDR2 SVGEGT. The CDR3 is CASSHGTRVKTSNQPQHF. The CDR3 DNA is TGTGCCAGCAGTCACGGGACTAGGGTTAAGACGAGCAATCAGCCCCAGCATTTT.

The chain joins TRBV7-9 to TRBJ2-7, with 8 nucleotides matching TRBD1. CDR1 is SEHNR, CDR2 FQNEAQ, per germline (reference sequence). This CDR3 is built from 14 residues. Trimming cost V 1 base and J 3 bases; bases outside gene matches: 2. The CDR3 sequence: CASSLGTGFYEQYF. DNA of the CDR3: TGTGCCAGCAGCTTAGGGACAGGGTTCTACGAGCAGTACTTC.

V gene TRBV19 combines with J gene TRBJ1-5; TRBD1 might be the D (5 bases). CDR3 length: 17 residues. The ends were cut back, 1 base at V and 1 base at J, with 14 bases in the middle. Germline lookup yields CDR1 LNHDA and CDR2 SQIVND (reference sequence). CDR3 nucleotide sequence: TGTGCCAGTAGTATAGGACATGAGGCAGGGAGCAATCAGCCCCAGCATTTT. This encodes CASSIGHEAGSNQPQHF.

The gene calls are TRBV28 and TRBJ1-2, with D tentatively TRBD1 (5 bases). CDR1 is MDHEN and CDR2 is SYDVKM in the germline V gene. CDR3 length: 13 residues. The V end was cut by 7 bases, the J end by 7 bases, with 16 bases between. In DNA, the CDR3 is TGTGCCAGCATCCTACCGGGAGGGGCTGGCTACACCTTC. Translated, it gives CASILPGGAGYTF.

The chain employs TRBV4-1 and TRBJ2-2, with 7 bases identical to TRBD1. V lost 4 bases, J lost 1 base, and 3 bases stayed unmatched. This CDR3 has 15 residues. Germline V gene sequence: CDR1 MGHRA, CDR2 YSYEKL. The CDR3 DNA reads TGCGCCAGCAGCCCCGGACAGGAGAACACCGGGGAGCTGTTTTTT. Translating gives CASSPGQENTGELFF.

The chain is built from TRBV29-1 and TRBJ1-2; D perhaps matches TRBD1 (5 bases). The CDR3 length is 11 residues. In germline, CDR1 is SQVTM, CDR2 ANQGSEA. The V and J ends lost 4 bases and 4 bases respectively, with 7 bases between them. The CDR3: CSVVDSYGYTF. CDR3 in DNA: TGCAGCGTTGTCGACAGCTATGGCTACACCTTC.

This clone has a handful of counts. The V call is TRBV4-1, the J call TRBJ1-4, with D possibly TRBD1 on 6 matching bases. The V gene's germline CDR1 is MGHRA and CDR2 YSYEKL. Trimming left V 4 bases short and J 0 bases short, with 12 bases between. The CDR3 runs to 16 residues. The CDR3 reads CASSLRDTSTNEKLFF. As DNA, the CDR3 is TGCGCCAGCAGCCTAAGGGACACTTCAACTAATGAAAAACTGTTTTTT.

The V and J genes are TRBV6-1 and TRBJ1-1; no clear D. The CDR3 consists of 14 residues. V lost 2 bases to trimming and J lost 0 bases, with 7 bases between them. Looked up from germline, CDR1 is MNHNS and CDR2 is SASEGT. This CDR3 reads CASSELRLNTEAFF. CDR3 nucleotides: TGTGCCAGCAGTGAATTGCGGTTGAACACTGAAGCTTTCTTT.

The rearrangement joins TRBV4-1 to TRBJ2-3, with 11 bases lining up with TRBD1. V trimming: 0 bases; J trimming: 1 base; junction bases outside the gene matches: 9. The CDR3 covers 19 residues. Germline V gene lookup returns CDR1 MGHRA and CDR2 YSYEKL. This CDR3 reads CASSQDARTGGVGTDTQYF. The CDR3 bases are TGCGCCAGCAGCCAAGATGCCCGGACAGGGGGCGTAGGCACAGATACGCAGTATTTT.